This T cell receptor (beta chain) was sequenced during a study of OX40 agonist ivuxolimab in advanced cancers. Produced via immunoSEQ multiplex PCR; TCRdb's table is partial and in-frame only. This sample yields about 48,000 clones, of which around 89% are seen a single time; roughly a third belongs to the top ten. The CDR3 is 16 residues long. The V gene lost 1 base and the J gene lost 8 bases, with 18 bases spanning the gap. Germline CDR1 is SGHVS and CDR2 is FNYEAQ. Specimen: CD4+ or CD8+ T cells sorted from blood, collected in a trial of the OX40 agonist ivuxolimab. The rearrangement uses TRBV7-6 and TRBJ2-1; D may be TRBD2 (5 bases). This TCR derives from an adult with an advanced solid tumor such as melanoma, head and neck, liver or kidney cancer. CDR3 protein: CASSLVVFTGWDEQFF. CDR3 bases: TGTGCCAGCAGCTTAGTTGTGTTTACGGGATGGGATGAGCAGTTCTTC. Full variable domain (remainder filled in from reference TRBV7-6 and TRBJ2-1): GAGVSQSPRYKVTKRGQDVALRCDPISGHVSLYWYRQALGQGPEFLTYFNYEAQQDKSGLPNDRFSAERPEGSISTLTIQRTEQRDSAMYRCASSLVVFTGWDEQFFGPGTRLTVL.